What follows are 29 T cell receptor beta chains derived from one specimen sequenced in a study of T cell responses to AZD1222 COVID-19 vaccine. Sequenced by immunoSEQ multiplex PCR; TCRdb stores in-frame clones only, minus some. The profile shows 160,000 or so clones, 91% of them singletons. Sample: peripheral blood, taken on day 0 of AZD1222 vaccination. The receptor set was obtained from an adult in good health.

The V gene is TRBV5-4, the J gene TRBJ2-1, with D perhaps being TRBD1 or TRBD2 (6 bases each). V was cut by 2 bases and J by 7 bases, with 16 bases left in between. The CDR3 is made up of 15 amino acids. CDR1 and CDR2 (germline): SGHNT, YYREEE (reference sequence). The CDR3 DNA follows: TGTGCCAGCAGCTTACTGTCGGGGGCGCCTAATGAGCAGTTCTTC. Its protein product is CASSLLSGAPNEQFF.

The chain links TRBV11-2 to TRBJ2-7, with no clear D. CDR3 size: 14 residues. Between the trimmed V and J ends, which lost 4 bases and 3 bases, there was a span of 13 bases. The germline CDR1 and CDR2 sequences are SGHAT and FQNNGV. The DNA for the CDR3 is TGTGCCAGCAGCTCCATAGTCCCGAACTACGAGCAGTACTTC. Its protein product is CASSSIVPNYEQYF.

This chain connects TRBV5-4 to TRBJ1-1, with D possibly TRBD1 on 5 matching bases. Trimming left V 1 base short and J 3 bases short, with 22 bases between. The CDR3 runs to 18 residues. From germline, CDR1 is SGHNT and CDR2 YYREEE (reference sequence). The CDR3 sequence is CASSLSRPGGTMDTEAFF. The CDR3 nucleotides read TGTGCCAGCAGCTTGTCCAGACCGGGGGGGACGATGGACACTGAAGCTTTCTTT.

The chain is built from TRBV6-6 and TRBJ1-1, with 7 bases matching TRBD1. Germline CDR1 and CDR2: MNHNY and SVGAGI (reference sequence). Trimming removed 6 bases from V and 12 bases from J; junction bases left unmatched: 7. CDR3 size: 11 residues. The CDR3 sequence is CASSPDRRTFF. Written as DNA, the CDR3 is TGTGCCAGCAGCCCGGACAGGAGGACTTTCTTT.

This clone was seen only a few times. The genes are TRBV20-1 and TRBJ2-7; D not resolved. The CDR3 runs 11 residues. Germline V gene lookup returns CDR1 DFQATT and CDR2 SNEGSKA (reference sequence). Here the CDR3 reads CSAPDKYEQYF. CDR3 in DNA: TGCAGCGCCCCGGATAAATACGAGCAGTACTTC.

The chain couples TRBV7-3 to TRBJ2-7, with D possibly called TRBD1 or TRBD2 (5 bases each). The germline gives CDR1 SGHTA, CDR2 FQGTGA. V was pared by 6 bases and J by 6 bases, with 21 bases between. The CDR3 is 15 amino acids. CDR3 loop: CASSPTDRDATEQYF. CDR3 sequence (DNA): TGTGCCAGCAGTCCCACAGACCGGGACGCCACCGAGCAGTACTTC.

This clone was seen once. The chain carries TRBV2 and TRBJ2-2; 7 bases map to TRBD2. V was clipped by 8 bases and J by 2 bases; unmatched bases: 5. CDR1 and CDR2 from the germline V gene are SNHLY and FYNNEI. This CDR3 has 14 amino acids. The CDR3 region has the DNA TGTGCCAGCTTACGGGAGGAAAACACCGGGGAGCTGTTTTTT. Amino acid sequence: CASLREENTGELFF.

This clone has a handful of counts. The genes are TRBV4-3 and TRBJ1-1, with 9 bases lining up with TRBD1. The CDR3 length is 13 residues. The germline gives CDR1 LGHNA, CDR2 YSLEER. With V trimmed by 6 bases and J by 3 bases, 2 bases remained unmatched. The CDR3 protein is CASRRDRDTEAFF. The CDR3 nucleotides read TGCGCCAGCAGGCGGGACAGGGACACTGAAGCTTTCTTT.

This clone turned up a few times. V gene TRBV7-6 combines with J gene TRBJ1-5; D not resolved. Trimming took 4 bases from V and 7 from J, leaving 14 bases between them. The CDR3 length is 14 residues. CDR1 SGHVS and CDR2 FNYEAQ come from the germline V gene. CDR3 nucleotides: TGTGCCAGCAGCTCTAATATGGGGAACCAGCCCCAGCATTTT. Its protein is CASSSNMGNQPQHF.

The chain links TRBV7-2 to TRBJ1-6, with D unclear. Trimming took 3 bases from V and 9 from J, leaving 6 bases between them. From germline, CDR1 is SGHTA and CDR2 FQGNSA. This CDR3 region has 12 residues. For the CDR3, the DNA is TGTGCCAGCAGCTTTTTTGGTTCACCCCTCCACTTT. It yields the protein CASSFFGSPLHF. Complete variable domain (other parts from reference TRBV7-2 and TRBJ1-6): GAGVSQSPSNKVTEKGKDVELRCDPISGHTALYWYRQSLGQGLEFLIYFQGNSAPDKSGLPSDRFSAERTGGSVSTLTIQRTQQEDSAVYLCASSFFGSPLHFGNGTRLTVT.

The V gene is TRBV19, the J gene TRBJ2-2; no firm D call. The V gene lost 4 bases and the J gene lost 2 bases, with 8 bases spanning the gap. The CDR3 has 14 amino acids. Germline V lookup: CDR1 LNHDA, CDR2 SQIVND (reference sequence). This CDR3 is CASSRAVNTGELFF. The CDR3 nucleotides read TGTGCCAGTAGTAGGGCAGTTAACACCGGGGAGCTGTTTTTT.

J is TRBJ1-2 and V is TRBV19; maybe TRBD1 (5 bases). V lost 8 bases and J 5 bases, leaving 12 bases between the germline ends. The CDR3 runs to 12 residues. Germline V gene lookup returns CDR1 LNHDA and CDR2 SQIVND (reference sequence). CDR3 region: CASARGIYGYTF. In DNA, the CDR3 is TGTGCCAGTGCGAGGGGTATATATGGCTACACCTTC.

CDR3 nucleotides: TGCGCCAGCAGCGAGTTGACGGAAGAAGCTTTCTTT. Its protein is CASSELTEEAFF. The chain employs TRBV5-1 and TRBJ1-1; D is uncertain. The germline CDR1 and CDR2 sequences are SGHRS and YFSETQ. The CDR3 has 12 residues. V gave up 4 bases and J gave up 8 bases, with 12 bases separating them.

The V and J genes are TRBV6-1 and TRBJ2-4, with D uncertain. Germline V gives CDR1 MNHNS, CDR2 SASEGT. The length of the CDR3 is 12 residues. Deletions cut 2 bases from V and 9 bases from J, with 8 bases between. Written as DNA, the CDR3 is TGTGCCAGCAGTGAACACGGGCGCATTCAGTACTTC. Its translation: CASSEHGRIQYF.

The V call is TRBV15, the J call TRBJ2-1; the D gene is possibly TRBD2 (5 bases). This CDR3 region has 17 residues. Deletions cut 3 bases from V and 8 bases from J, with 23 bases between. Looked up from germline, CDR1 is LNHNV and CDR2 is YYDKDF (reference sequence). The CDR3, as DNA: TGTGCCACCAGCAGGGATACCCGGAACCAGAGGGCCGATGAGCAGTTCTTC. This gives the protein CATSRDTRNQRADEQFF. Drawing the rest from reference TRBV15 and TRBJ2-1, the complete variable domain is DAMVIQNPRYQVTQFGKPVTLSCSQTLNHNVMYWYQQKSSQAPKLLFHYYDKDFNNEADTPDNFQSRRPNTSFCFLDIRSPGLGDTAMYLCATSRDTRNQRADEQFFGPGTRLTVL.

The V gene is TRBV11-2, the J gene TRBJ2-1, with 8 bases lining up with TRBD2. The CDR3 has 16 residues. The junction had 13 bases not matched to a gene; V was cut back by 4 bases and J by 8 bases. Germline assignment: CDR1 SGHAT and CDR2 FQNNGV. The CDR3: CASSSVSGMTGHEQFF. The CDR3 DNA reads TGTGCCAGCAGCTCCGTTAGCGGGATGACCGGGCATGAGCAGTTCTTC.

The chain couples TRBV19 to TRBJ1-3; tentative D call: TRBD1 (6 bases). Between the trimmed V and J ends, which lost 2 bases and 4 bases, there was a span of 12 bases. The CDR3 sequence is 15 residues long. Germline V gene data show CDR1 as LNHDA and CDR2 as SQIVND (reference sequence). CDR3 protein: CASSIHAGDGNTIYF. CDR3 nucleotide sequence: TGTGCCAGTAGTATACATGCAGGGGACGGAAACACCATATATTTT.

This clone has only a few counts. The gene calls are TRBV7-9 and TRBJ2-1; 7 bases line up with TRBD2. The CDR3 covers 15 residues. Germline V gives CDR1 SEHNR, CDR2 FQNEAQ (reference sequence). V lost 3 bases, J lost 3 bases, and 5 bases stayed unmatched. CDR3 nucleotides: TGTGCCAGCAGCTTCCTGGGCGGGGGCTACAATGAGCAGTTCTTC. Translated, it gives CASSFLGGGYNEQFF.

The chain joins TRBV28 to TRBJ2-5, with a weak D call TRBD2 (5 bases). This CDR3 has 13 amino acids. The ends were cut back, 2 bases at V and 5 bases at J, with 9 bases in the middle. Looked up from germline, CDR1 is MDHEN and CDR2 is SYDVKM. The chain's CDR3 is CASSLRGRETQYF. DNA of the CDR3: TGTGCCAGCAGTTTACGAGGGCGGGAGACCCAGTACTTC.

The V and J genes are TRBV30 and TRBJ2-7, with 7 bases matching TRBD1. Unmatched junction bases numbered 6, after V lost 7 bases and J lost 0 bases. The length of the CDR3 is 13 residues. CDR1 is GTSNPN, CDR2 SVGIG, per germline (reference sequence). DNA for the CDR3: TGTGCCTTGATGGGACAGCGCTCCTACGAGCAGTACTTC. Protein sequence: CALMGQRSYEQYF.

CDR3 protein: CATSDLGSHGAFF. For the CDR3, the DNA is TGTGCCACCAGTGACTTGGGGTCGCACGGAGCTTTCTTT. This rearrangement joins TRBV24-1 to TRBJ1-1; D uncertain. Trimming shortened V by 4 bases and J by 10 bases, and 15 bases separated the two germline ends. Per the germline V gene, CDR1 is KGHDR and CDR2 is SFDVKD. CDR3 length: 13 residues.

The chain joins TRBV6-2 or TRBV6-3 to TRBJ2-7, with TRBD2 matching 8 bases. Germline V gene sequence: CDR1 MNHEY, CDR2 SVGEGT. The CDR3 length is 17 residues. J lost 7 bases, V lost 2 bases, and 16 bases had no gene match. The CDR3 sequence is CASSYGGTRLASWEQYF. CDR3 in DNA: TGTGCCAGCAGTTACGGGGGAACGAGACTAGCGTCATGGGAGCAGTACTTC.

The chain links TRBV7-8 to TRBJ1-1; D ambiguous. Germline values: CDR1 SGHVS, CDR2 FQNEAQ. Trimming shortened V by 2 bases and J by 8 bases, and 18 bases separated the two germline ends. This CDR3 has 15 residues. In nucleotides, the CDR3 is TGTGCCAGCAGCTTAAATTCCGGGTCCCATCCCGAAGCTTTCTTT. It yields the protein CASSLNSGSHPEAFF.

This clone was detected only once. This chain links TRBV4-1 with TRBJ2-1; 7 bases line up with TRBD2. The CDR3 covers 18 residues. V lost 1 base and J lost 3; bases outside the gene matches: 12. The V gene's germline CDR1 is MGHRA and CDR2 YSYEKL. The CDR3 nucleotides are TGCGCCAGCAGCCAAGGAAGGTTGTCGGCGGGGGACTACAATGAGCAGTTCTTC. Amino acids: CASSQGRLSAGDYNEQFF.

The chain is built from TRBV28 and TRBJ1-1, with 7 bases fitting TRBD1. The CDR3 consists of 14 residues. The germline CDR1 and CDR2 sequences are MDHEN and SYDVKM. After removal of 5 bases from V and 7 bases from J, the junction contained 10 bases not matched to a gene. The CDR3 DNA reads TGTGCCAGCAGTACTCCGGGACAGCCAAATGAAGCTTTCTTT. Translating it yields CASSTPGQPNEAFF.

CDR3 DNA sequence: TGTGCCAGCAGCTTGGAAATCGGGAAACTGTTTTTT. It is translated as CASSLEIGKLFF. The chain has TRBV5-5 and TRBJ1-4; D gene ambiguous. This CDR3 contains 12 residues. V lost 0 bases and J 11 bases, leaving 8 bases between the germline ends. Per the germline V gene, CDR1 is SGHKS and CDR2 is YYEKEE (reference sequence).

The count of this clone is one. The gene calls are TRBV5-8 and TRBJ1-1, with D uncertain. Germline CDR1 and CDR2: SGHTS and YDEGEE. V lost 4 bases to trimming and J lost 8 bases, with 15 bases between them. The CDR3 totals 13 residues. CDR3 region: CASSPIGRGEAFF. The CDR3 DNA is TGTGCCAGCAGCCCGATAGGGAGAGGAGAAGCTTTCTTT.

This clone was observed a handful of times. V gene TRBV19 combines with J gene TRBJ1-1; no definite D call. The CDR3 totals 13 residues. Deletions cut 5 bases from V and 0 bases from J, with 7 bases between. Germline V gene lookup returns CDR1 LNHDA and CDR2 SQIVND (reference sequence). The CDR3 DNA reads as TGTGCCAGTAGTCTAGGACTGAACACTGAAGCTTTCTTT. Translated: CASSLGLNTEAFF.

The DNA for the CDR3 is TGTGCCAGCAGCTGGGGACGGGGAGGGAACACTGAAGCTTTCTTT. Protein product: CASSWGRGGNTEAFF. The chain is built from TRBV5-6 and TRBJ1-1; TRBD1 is a possible D gene (5 bases). The CDR3 spans 15 residues. The germline CDR1 and CDR2 sequences are SGHDT and YYEEEE. Trimming left V 3 bases short and J 1 base short, with 13 bases between. Using reference TRBV5-6 and TRBJ1-1 for the parts outside the CDR3, the full variable domain is DAGVTQSPTHLIKTRGQQVTLRCSPKSGHDTVSWYQQALGQGPQFIFQYYEEEERQRGNFPDRFSGHQFPNYSSELNVNALLLGDSALYLCASSWGRGGNTEAFFGQGTRLTVV.